This TCR beta chain is from a study of identical twins. General study findings and limits: Zero-insertion analyses could be partly confounded by invariant MAIT and iNKT cells. In cord blood, abundant beta clonotypes had fewer insertions; memory showed no trend.

Unique molecular identifiers were in the cDNA, with template-switch universal primer binding. TCRdb re-called the 5' RACE reads through MiXCR, storing one row per CDR3 protein. Among approximately 500,000 distinct CDR3 sequences, around 15% were seen once, and the ten largest hold roughly 0.42%. Trimming removed 2 bases at V and 9 bases at J, with 8 bases between. Germline CDR1 ENHRY, CDR2 SYGVKD. The CDR3 extends over 12 amino acids. A few counts support this clonotype. Its specificity is unknown. In every case, the donor was a healthy Caucasian. This same sample was also part of a study on yellow fever vaccine responses in identical twins.

J is TRBJ2-1 and V is TRBV10-3; D call uncertain. The sequencing sample was made of CD4+ T cells sorted from blood. This receptor was taken from a woman under 30 in good health. DNA of the CDR3: TGTGCCATCAGTGAGACTAAGGGTGAGCAGTTCTTC. The encoded protein is CAISETKGEQFF.